This entry is about one TCR beta chain. This sample is drawn from a study of identical twins. Germline CDR1 reads SNHLY; CDR2 reads FYNNEI. The CDR3 runs 18 residues. V lost 11 bases, J lost 3 bases, and 25 bases stayed unmatched. Via MiXCR, TCRdb re-called the 5' RACE reads, giving one row per CDR3 protein. The profile covers about 330,000 distinct CDR3 sequences, with 12% appearing a single time and roughly 7% taken by the ten largest. This sample was also put to use in a study of yellow fever vaccine responses in identical twins.

Sequencing used CD8+ T cells sorted from blood. The chain carries TRBV2 and TRBJ2-7; 7 nucleotides line up with TRBD1. This TCR came from a woman younger than 30 in good health. This CDR3 is CAFSLTNNPGQPFYEQYV. As DNA, the CDR3 is TGTGCCTTCAGTCTGACGAATAACCCGGGACAGCCTTTCTACGAGCAGTACGTC.